Each of the 21 T cell receptor beta chains below was sequenced from the same sample in a study of blood T cell repertoires in COVID-19. Measured with immunoSEQ multiplex PCR; TCRdb has only the in-frame clones, and not every one. Counted here are about 120,000 clones, about four fifths occurring once; the ten biggest clones make up 15% to 20%. The sequenced sample consisted of peripheral blood. The receptors shown here come from a man between 60 and 75 years old with active or convalescent COVID-19.

The gene calls are TRBV5-8 and TRBJ2-7, with D possibly being TRBD2 (7 bases). CDR3 length: 12 amino acids. Germline CDR1 is SGHTS and CDR2 is YDEGEE. Deletions cut 4 bases from V and 6 bases from J, with 11 bases between. The CDR3 DNA sequence: TGTGCCAGCAGCGCTCGGGGGGCCGAGCAGTACTTC. As protein: CASSARGAEQYF.

The V gene is TRBV28, the J gene TRBJ2-7, with a weak D call TRBD1 (6 bases). The ends were cut back, 6 bases at V and 2 bases at J, with 8 bases in the middle. The germline V gene encodes CDR1 MDHEN and CDR2 SYDVKM. The length of the CDR3 is 12 residues. CDR3 nucleotide sequence: TGTGCCAGCAGCACAGGGACCTACGAGCAGTACTTC. Translated: CASSTGTYEQYF.

This clone has only one observation. The missing conserved phenylalanine or tryptophan at the end of this CDR3 makes a read error likely. The DNA is omitted, as the CDR3 cannot be located on it reliably, and the CDR3 follows TCRdb's listing. The rearrangement joins TRBV6-6 to TRBJ2-7; the D call of TRBD1 is as the table states it, not checked on the DNA. Termini included, the CDR3 measures 14 amino acids. The germline V gene encodes CDR1 MNHNY and CDR2 SVGAGI (reference sequence). The CDR3 spells CASSSTLQGQGVFL.

This clone was seen only once. The chain has TRBV9 and TRBJ2-2; D is unresolved. V shed 5 bases and J shed 5 bases, with 16 bases lying between them. Germline lookup yields CDR1 SGDLS and CDR2 YYNGEE. The CDR3 sequence is 15 residues long. CDR3 sequence (DNA): TGTGCCAGCAGGCGCCCGGCCCGGCGGACCGGGGAGCTGTTTTTT. Translating gives CASRRPARRTGELFF.

DNA for the CDR3: TGTGCCAGCAGCTTTAAGCGATCAAGCGAGCAGTTCTTC. Its translation is CASSFKRSSEQFF. This chain links TRBV11-2 with TRBJ2-1; D gene uncertain. The germline V gene has CDR1 SGHAT and CDR2 FQNNGV. The CDR3 has 13 residues. Trimming pared 3 bases from V and 10 bases from J, leaving 13 bases between.

This chain links TRBV5-1 with TRBJ2-1; a weak D match, TRBD1 (5 bases). Germline V gene lookup returns CDR1 SGHRS and CDR2 YFSETQ. CDR3 size: 13 residues. V was pared by 2 bases and J by 6 bases, with 9 bases between. Written as DNA, the CDR3 is TGCGCCAGCAGCTTCATAAGGGGCAATGAGCAGTTCTTC. Translation: CASSFIRGNEQFF.

The gene calls are TRBV21-1 and TRBJ2-6; the D segment call TRBD1 is taken from the table without a DNA check. TRBV21-1 is deemed a pseudogene. The CDR3 is 13 residues long. CDR3 DNA sequence: TGTGCCAAACCTTGGGCCGGGGCCAACGTCCTGACTTTC. Its protein product is CAKPWAGANVLTF.

V usage is TRBV7-2 and J usage is TRBJ2-3, with 7 bases aligning to TRBD2. Germline-derived CDR1 and CDR2 are SGHTA and FQGNSA. This CDR3 is built from 15 residues. Trimming removed 6 bases from V and 2 bases from J; junction bases left unmatched: 8. CDR3 residues: CASRPAGAYTDTQYF. The CDR3 region has the DNA TGTGCCAGCAGACCCGCGGGAGCCTACACAGATACGCAGTATTTT.

The chain is built from TRBV18 and TRBJ2-6; tentative D call: TRBD1 (6 bases). Trimming removed 3 bases at V and 0 bases at J, with 12 bases between. Germline CDR1 reads KGHSH; CDR2 reads LQKENI. CDR3 length equals 17 residues. In DNA form, the CDR3 reads TGTGCCAGCTCACCCAGACAGGCCACCTCTGGGGCCAACGTCCTGACTTTC. Its protein is CASSPRQATSGANVLTF.

The gene calls are TRBV3-1 (or the pseudogene TRBV3-2) and TRBJ2-2, with D possibly being TRBD2 (6 bases). The V end lost 0 bases, the J end lost 4 bases, and 15 bases lay between the germline ends. This CDR3 is built from 17 residues. Germline CDR1 LGHDT, CDR2 YNNKEL (reference sequence). The CDR3 is CASSQDRRARGTGELFF. The CDR3 bases are TGTGCCAGCAGCCAAGATCGGAGGGCCCGGGGCACCGGGGAGCTGTTTTTT.

The rearrangement uses TRBV3-1 (or the pseudogene TRBV3-2) and TRBJ1-1, with D uncertain. The CDR3 is 14 residues long. The ends were cut back, 1 base at V and 6 bases at J, with 12 bases in the middle. The germline CDR1 and CDR2 sequences are LGHDT and YNNKEL (reference sequence). The CDR3 spells CASSQATLRAEAFF. Written as DNA, the CDR3 is TGTGCCAGCAGCCAAGCGACACTGAGGGCTGAAGCTTTCTTT.

The V call is TRBV7-2, the J call TRBJ1-6; 8 nucleotides align to TRBD1. The junction had 4 bases not matched to a gene; V was cut back by 4 bases and J by 8 bases. The CDR3 is 14 amino acids. In germline, CDR1 is SGHTA, CDR2 FQGNSA. The CDR3 DNA is TGTGCCAGCAGCTCGGACAGGGAGTATTCACCCCTCCACTTT. Translated, it gives CASSSDREYSPLHF. Full variable domain (outside the CDR3, taken from reference TRBV7-2 and TRBJ1-6): GAGVSQSPSNKVTEKGKDVELRCDPISGHTALYWYRQSLGQGLEFLIYFQGNSAPDKSGLPSDRFSAERTGGSVSTLTIQRTQQEDSAVYLCASSSDREYSPLHFGNGTRLTVT.

In this sample, this clone turned up a few times. This chain connects TRBV30 to TRBJ1-5; D is perhaps TRBD1 (5 bases). In germline, CDR1 is GTSNPN, CDR2 SVGIG (reference sequence). Between the trimmed V and J ends, which lost 5 bases and 2 bases, there was a span of 10 bases. The CDR3 runs 13 residues. CDR3 coding DNA: TGTGCCTGGGGACACTCGGGCAATCAGCCCCAGCATTTT. This gives the protein CAWGHSGNQPQHF. The full variable domain, rest sourced from reference TRBV30 and TRBJ1-5, is SQTIHQWPATLVQPVGSPLSLECTVEGTSNPNLYWYRQAAGRGLQLLFYSVGIGQISSEVPQNLSASRPQDRQFILSSKKLLLSDSGFYLCAWGHSGNQPQHFGDGTRLSIL.

V is TRBV24-1 and J is TRBJ1-5; D unclear. Trimming shortened V by 7 bases and J by 4 bases, and 10 bases separated the two germline ends. Looked up from germline, CDR1 is KGHDR and CDR2 is SFDVKD. The CDR3 totals 13 residues. The CDR3 is CATSLGSNQPQHF. The DNA for the CDR3 is TGTGCCACCAGCCTAGGCAGTAATCAGCCCCAGCATTTT.

The V call is TRBV6-5, the J call TRBJ1-5; perhaps TRBD1 as D (5 bases). Deletions cut 7 bases from V and 2 bases from J, with 12 bases between. The CDR3 is 14 residues long. Germline CDR1 reads MNHEY; CDR2 reads SVGAGI. The CDR3 DNA reads as TGTGCCAGCAATGGGGGGATAGGCAATCAGCCCCAGCATTTT. It specifies CASNGGIGNQPQHF.

This chain joins TRBV7-9 and TRBJ2-3; TRBD1 might be the D (5 bases). Looked up from germline, CDR1 is SEHNR and CDR2 is FQNEAQ (reference sequence). The CDR3 sequence is 15 residues long. Trimming pared 7 bases from V and 5 bases from J, leaving 19 bases between. Here the CDR3 reads CASTLRSPRGDTQYF. The CDR3 nucleotides read TGTGCCAGCACCTTGCGGTCCCCAAGGGGAGATACGCAGTATTTT.

V and J are TRBV27 and TRBJ2-6; D possibly corresponds to TRBD2 (6 bases). Germline CDR1 MNHEY, CDR2 SMNVEV (reference sequence). Trimming left V 5 bases short and J 2 bases short, with 16 bases between. This CDR3 contains 17 residues. This CDR3 reads CASSPTWGGTGANVLTF. CDR3 in DNA: TGTGCCAGCAGTCCCACATGGGGAGGCACTGGGGCCAACGTCCTGACTTTC.

V is TRBV7-3 and J is TRBJ2-1, with a weak D call TRBD2 (6 bases). V shed 5 bases and J shed 5 bases, with 19 bases lying between them. Germline CDR1 SGHTA, CDR2 FQGTGA. The CDR3 is 16 amino acids. The CDR3 DNA sequence: TGTGCCAGCAGCCCAGGCCCCGCTAGCGTACACAATGAGCAGTTCTTC. It specifies CASSPGPASVHNEQFF.

The V and J genes are TRBV29-1 and TRBJ1-4; possible D gene TRBD1, 5 bases. Trimming removed 4 bases from V and 6 bases from J, with 12 bases in between. CDR3 length: 13 amino acids. Germline CDR1 SQVTM, CDR2 ANQGSEA. In DNA, the CDR3 is TGCAGCGTTGTGAGGGGCGGGGATGAAAAACTGTTTTTT. Amino acids: CSVVRGGDEKLFF.

The chain links TRBV18 to TRBJ1-5; 9 nucleotides line up with TRBD1. CDR3 length: 18 amino acids. J was trimmed by 5 bases and V by 5 bases; bases with no gene match: 16. Germline V gene sequence: CDR1 KGHSH, CDR2 LQKENI. CDR3 loop: CASSWDREGQDLDQPQHF. DNA of the CDR3: TGTGCCAGCTCATGGGACAGGGAGGGACAGGATCTCGATCAGCCCCAGCATTTT.

The chain employs TRBV6-5 and TRBJ2-7, with 8 bases identical to TRBD2. V lost 8 bases to trimming and J lost 5 bases; unmatched junction nucleotides: 11. Germline CDR1 is MNHEY and CDR2 is SVGAGI. The CDR3 sequence is 14 residues long. CDR3 nucleotide sequence: TGTGCCAGCGGAAAAGCGGGGGTCGGCCACGAGCAGTACTTC. Translated, it gives CASGKAGVGHEQYF.